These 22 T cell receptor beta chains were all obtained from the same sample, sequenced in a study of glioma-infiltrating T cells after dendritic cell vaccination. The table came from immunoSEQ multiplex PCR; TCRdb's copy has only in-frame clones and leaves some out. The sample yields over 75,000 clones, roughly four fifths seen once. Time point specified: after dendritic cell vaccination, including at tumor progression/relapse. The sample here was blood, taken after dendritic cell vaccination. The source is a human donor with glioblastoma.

CDR3 sequence (DNA): TGTGCCAGCTCATGGGACAGGGAAAACTATGGCTACACCTTC. Translated: CASSWDRENYGYTF. V is TRBV18 and J is TRBJ1-2; 9 bases fit TRBD1. Looked up from germline, CDR1 is KGHSH and CDR2 is LQKENI. Trimming cost V 5 bases and J 2 bases; bases outside gene matches: 3. This CDR3 contains 14 residues.

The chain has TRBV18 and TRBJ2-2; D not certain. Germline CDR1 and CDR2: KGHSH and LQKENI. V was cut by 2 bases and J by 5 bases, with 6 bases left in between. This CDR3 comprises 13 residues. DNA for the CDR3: TGTGCCAGCTCACCAGACGGGACCGGGGAGCTGTTTTTT. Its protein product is CASSPDGTGELFF.

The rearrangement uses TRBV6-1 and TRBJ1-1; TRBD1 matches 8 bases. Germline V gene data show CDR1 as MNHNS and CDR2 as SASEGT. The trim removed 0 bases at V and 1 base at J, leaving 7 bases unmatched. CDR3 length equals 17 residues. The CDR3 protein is CASSEAWDRLRNTEAFF. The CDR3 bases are TGTGCCAGCAGTGAAGCGTGGGACAGGCTGAGGAACACTGAAGCTTTCTTT.

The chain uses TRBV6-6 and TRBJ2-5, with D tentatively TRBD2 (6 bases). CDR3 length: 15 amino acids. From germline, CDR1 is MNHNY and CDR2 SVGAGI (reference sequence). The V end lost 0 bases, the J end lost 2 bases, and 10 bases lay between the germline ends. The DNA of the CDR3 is TGTGCCAGCAGTTACTCGGAGGGCCAGCAAGAGACCCAGTACTTC. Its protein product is CASSYSEGQQETQYF.

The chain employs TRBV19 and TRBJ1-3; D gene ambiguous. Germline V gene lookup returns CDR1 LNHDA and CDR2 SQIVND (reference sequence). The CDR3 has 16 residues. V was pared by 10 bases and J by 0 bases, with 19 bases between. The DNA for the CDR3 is TGTGCCACTAGGGTCGGGGTCGGCGACTCTGGAAACACCATATATTTT. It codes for CATRVGVGDSGNTIYF.

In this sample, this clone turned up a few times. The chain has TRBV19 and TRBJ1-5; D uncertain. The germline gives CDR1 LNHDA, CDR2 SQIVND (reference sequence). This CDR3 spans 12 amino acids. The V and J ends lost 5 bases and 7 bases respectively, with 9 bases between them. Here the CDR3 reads CASSRSRQPQHF. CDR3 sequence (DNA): TGTGCCAGTAGTCGTTCTAGGCAGCCCCAGCATTTT. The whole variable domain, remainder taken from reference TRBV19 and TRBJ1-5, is DGGITQSPKYLFRKEGQNVTLSCEQNLNHDAMYWYRQDPGQGLRLIYYSQIVNDFQKGDIAEGYSVSREKKESFPLTVTSAQKNPTAFYLCASSRSRQPQHFGDGTRLSIL.

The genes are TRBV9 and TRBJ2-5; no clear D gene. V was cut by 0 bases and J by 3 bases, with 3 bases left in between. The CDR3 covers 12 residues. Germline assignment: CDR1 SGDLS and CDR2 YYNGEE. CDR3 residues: CASSVAEETQYF. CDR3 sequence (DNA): TGTGCCAGCAGCGTAGCCGAAGAGACCCAGTACTTC.

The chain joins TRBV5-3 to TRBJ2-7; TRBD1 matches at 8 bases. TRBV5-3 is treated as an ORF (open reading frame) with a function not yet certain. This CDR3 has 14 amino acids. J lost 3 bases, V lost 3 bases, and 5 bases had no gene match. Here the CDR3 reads CARSSTGEGYEQYF. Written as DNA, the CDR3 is TGTGCCAGAAGCTCGACAGGGGAAGGCTACGAGCAGTACTTC.

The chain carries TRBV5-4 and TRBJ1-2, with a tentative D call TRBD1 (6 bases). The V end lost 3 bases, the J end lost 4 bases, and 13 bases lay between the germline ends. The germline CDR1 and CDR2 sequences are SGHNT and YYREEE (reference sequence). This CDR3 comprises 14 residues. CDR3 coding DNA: TGTGCCAGCAGCTCCGGACAGCGGTCCTATGGCTACACCTTC. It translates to CASSSGQRSYGYTF.

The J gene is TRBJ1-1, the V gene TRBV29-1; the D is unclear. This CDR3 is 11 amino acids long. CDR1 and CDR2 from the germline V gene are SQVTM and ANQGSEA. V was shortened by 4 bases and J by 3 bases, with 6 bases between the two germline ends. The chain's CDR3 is CSVVTDTEAFF. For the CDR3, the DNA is TGCAGCGTTGTCACGGACACTGAAGCTTTCTTT. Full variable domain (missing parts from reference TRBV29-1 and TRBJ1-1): SAVISQKPSRDICQRGTSLTIQCQVDSQVTMMFWYRQQPGQSLTLIATANQGSEATYESGFVIDKFPISRPNLTFSTLTVSNMSPEDSSIYLCSVVTDTEAFFGQGTRLTVV.

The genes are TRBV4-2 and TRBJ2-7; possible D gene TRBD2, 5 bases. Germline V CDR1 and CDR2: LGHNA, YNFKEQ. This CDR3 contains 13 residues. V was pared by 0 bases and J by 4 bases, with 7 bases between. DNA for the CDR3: TGTGCCAGCAGCCAAGACGGCGGGTACGAGCAGTACTTC. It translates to CASSQDGGYEQYF.

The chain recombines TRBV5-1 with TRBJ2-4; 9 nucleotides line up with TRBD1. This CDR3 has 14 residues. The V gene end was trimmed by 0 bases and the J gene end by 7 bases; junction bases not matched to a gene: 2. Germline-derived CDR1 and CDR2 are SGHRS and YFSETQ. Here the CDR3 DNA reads TGCGCCAGCAGCTTGGCCGGACAGGGGAACATTCAGTACTTC. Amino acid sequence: CASSLAGQGNIQYF.

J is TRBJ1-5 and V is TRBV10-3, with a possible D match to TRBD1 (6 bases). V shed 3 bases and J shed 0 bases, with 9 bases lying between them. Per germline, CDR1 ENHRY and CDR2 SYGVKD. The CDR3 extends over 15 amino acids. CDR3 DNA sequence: TGTGCCATCAGTGATACAGGGCATAGCAATCAGCCCCAGCATTTT. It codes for CAISDTGHSNQPQHF.

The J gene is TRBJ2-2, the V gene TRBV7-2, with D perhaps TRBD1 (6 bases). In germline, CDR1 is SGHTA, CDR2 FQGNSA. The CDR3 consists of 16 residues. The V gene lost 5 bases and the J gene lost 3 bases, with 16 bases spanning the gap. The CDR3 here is CASSPAWAGDTGELFF. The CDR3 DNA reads TGTGCCAGCAGCCCAGCTTGGGCAGGGGACACCGGGGAGCTGTTTTTT.

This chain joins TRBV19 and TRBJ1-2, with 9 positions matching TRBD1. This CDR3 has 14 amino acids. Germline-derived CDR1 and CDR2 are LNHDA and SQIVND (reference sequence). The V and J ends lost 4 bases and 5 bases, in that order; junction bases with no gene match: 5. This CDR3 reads CASSTGTGRYGYTF. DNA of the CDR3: TGTGCCAGTAGTACGGGGACAGGGAGGTATGGCTACACCTTC.

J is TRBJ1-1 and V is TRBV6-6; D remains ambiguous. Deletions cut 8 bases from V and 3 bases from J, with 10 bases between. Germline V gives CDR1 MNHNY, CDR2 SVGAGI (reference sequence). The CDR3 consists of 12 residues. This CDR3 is CASGPSYTEAFF. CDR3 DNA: TGTGCCAGCGGGCCTTCATACACTGAAGCTTTCTTT.

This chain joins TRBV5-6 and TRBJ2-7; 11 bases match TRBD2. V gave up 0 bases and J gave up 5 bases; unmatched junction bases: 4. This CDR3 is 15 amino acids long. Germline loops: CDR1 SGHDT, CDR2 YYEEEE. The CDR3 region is CASSLAASGRNEQYV. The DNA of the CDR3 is TGTGCCAGCAGCTTGGCAGCTAGCGGGAGGAACGAGCAGTACGTC.

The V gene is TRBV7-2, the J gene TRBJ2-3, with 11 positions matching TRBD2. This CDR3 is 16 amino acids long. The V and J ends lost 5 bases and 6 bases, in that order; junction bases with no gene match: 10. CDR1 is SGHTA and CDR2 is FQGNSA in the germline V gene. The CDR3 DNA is TGTGCCAGCAGCCCTCTAAATAGCGGGAGGGGGGATACGCAGTATTTT. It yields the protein CASSPLNSGRGDTQYF. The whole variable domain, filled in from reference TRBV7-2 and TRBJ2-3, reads GAGVSQSPSNKVTEKGKDVELRCDPISGHTALYWYRQSLGQGLEFLIYFQGNSAPDKSGLPSDRFSAERTGGSVSTLTIQRTQQEDSAVYLCASSPLNSGRGDTQYFGPGTRLTVL.

The CDR3 sequence is CASIGRGGRSETQYF. In DNA form, the CDR3 reads TGTGCCAGCATCGGACGAGGGGGTAGAAGTGAGACCCAGTACTTC. J is TRBJ2-5 and V is TRBV6-6, with TRBD1 as a possible D gene (6 bases). The CDR3 sequence is 15 residues long. The ends were cut back, 7 bases at V and 5 bases at J, with 20 bases in the middle. The germline CDR1 and CDR2 sequences are MNHNY and SVGAGI (reference sequence).

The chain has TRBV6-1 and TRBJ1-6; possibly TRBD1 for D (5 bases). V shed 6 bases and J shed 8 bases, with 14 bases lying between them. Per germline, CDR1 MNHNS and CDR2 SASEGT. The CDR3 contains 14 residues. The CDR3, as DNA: TGTGCCAGCAGCCGGGGGGGTTTGGATTCACCCCTCCACTTT. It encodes CASSRGGLDSPLHF.

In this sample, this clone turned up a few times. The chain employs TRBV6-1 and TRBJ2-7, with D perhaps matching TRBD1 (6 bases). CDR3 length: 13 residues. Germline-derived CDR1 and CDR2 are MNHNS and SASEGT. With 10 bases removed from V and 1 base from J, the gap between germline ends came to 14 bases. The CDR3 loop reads CATQAGVSYEQYF. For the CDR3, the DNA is TGTGCCACCCAAGCAGGGGTTTCCTACGAGCAGTACTTC.

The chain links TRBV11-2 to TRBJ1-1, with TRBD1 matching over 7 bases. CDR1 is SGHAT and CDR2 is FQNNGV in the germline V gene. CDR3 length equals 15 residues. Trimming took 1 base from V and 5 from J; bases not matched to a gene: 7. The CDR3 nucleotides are TGTGCCAGCAGCTTAGGACAGGGTAGAGGGACTGAAGCTTTCTTT. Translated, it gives CASSLGQGRGTEAFF.